What follows are 24 T cell receptor beta chains derived from one specimen sequenced in a study of CD8 T cells in Susac syndrome. RNA in amounts of about 0.5 to 1 ug was reverse transcribed with random hexamers. In TCRdb, the immunoSEQ multiplex PCR reads were re-called with MiXCR into one record per CDR3 protein. Here the sample spans 100,000 to 150,000 distinct CDR3 sequences, more than 90% being singletons. The sequenced material came from CD8+ T cells from PBMCs. The receptors originated from a human donor with Susac syndrome.

The V gene is TRBV27, the J gene TRBJ2-7; D remains unclear. Trimming cost V 5 bases and J 0 bases, with 11 bases left between them. The CDR3 contains 14 residues. Germline lookup yields CDR1 MNHEY and CDR2 SMNVEV (reference sequence). Written as DNA, the CDR3 is TGTGCCAGCAGTCCGATACTCCTCTCCTACGAGCAGTACTTC. Protein product: CASSPILLSYEQYF.

V is TRBV18 and J is TRBJ2-5; 8 bases line up with TRBD1. The length of the CDR3 is 15 residues. Trimming took 4 bases from V and 2 from J; bases not matched to a gene: 6. Germline CDR1 reads KGHSH; CDR2 reads LQKENI. CDR3 loop: CASSLLYRGQETQYF. The CDR3 DNA is TGTGCCAGCTCACTTCTATACAGGGGGCAAGAGACCCAGTACTTC.

The chain links TRBV30 to TRBJ2-1, with TRBD2 matching over 12 bases. Trimming cost V 2 bases and J 6 bases; bases outside gene matches: 5. Germline lookup yields CDR1 GTSNPN and CDR2 SVGIG (reference sequence). The CDR3 extends over 15 amino acids. The CDR3, as DNA: TGTGCCTGGAGTCCCGGACTAGCGGGGCCCAATGAGCAGTTCTTC. Amino acid sequence: CAWSPGLAGPNEQFF.

V and J are TRBV7-9 and TRBJ2-2; the match to TRBD1 covers 10 bases. CDR3 length equals 17 residues. Trimming took 2 bases from V and 7 from J; bases not matched to a gene: 10. Germline V gene data show CDR1 as SEHNR and CDR2 as FQNEAQ (reference sequence). CDR3 loop: CASSLSPGTGDFGELFF. Written as DNA, the CDR3 is TGTGCCAGCAGCTTATCCCCCGGGACAGGGGATTTCGGGGAGCTGTTTTTT.

The chain carries TRBV13 and TRBJ2-7; no firm D call. From germline, CDR1 is PRHDT and CDR2 FYEKMQ (reference sequence). This CDR3 is 14 amino acids long. Trimming took off 7 bases at V and 2 bases at J, with 15 bases between the two ends. This chain's CDR3 is CASTLGNSPYEQYF. In DNA form, the CDR3 reads TGTGCCAGCACGCTAGGAAACAGTCCCTACGAGCAGTACTTC.

DNA of the CDR3: TGTGCCAGCAGTGAATGGGCAGGGGGAGGGTACGAGCAGTACTTC. It translates to CASSEWAGGGYEQYF. V is TRBV6-1 and J is TRBJ2-7, with D perhaps given as TRBD1 or TRBD2 (7 bases each). The CDR3 extends over 15 amino acids. Germline V gene lookup returns CDR1 MNHNS and CDR2 SASEGT. V lost 2 bases to trimming and J lost 4 bases, with 15 bases between them.

The chain joins TRBV5-1 to TRBJ2-1, with TRBD2 matching over 11 bases. The CDR3 has 19 amino acids. Germline values: CDR1 SGHRS, CDR2 YFSETQ. V shed 2 bases and J 0 bases; nucleotides not matched to a gene: 10. CDR3 coding DNA: TGCGCCAGCAGCTTCCGCCTAGCGGGGGGCCAGAGCTCCTACAATGAGCAGTTCTTC. Translation: CASSFRLAGGQSSYNEQFF.

In nucleotides, the CDR3 is TGCAGCGTTGATTTTATTCAGGCGATGAACACTGAAGCTTTCTTT. Amino acids: CSVDFIQAMNTEAFF. The chain couples TRBV29-1 to TRBJ1-1; D gene ambiguous. The V end was cut by 3 bases, the J end by 0 bases, with 14 bases between. CDR1 SQVTM and CDR2 ANQGSEA come from the germline V gene. The CDR3 consists of 15 residues.

The chain carries TRBV20-1 and TRBJ2-5; 7 bases match TRBD1. With 3 bases clipped from V and 5 bases from J, the junction kept 6 bases outside the gene matches. The CDR3 length is 13 residues. Germline CDR1 and CDR2: DFQATT and SNEGSKA (reference sequence). This chain's CDR3 is CSARSTGIETQYF. The CDR3 nucleotides read TGCAGTGCTAGGTCGACAGGGATCGAGACCCAGTACTTC.

The chain recombines TRBV6-2 or TRBV6-3 with TRBJ2-1; 10 nucleotides line up with TRBD2. V gave up 6 bases and J gave up 12 bases; unmatched junction bases: 11. This CDR3 has 14 residues. Looked up from germline, CDR1 is MNHEY and CDR2 is SVGEGT. CDR3 in DNA: TGTGCCAGCAGCCTCGGGACTAGCGTTTCGGGGCAGTTCTTC. This gives the protein CASSLGTSVSGQFF.

This rearrangement joins TRBV4-3 to TRBJ2-1; TRBD2 matches 10 bases. V dropped 3 bases and J dropped 3; count of bases not matched to a gene: 8. The germline V gene encodes CDR1 LGHNA and CDR2 YSLEER. The CDR3 totals 17 residues. CDR3 in DNA: TGCGCCAGCAGCCAGGATACCGGGACTAGCGTCTACAATGAGCAGTTCTTC. Its translation is CASSQDTGTSVYNEQFF.

This clonotype was seen a few times. The chain carries TRBV13 and TRBJ1-1; perhaps TRBD1 as D (5 bases). V was trimmed by 3 bases and J by 0 bases, leaving 8 bases between them. Germline CDR1 is PRHDT and CDR2 is FYEKMQ (reference sequence). This CDR3 is built from 14 residues. The CDR3 reads CASSFGGMNTEAFF. The CDR3, as DNA: TGTGCCAGCAGCTTTGGGGGGATGAACACTGAAGCTTTCTTT.

The gene calls are TRBV4-2 and TRBJ2-2, with 9 bases aligning to TRBD2. J was trimmed by 7 bases and V by 0 bases; bases with no gene match: 6. Germline V gene lookup returns CDR1 LGHNA and CDR2 YNFKEQ. The CDR3 contains 16 residues. Here the CDR3 reads CASSQEASGVVGELFF. CDR3 DNA: TGTGCCAGCAGCCAAGAGGCTAGCGGGGTTGTCGGGGAGCTGTTTTTT.

This clonotype was seen just once. The chain has TRBV5-1 and TRBJ2-1, with TRBD2 matching 14 bases. This CDR3 region has 15 residues. Trimming removed 4 bases from V and 8 bases from J; junction bases left unmatched: 5. CDR1 SGHRS and CDR2 YFSETQ come from the germline V gene. For the CDR3, the DNA is TGCGCCAGCAGCCCGACTAGCGGGGGGGCCTATGAGCAGTTCTTC. Protein: CASSPTSGGAYEQFF.

V and J are TRBV28 and TRBJ2-4; TRBD2 agrees at 7 bases. The germline gives CDR1 MDHEN, CDR2 SYDVKM. This CDR3 has 16 residues. Trimming removed 5 bases from V and 5 bases from J; junction bases left unmatched: 12. CDR3 loop: CASSPDMGGTENIQYF. The DNA for the CDR3 is TGTGCCAGCAGTCCCGACATGGGGGGGACTGAAAACATTCAGTACTTC.

The V call is TRBV3-1, the J call TRBJ1-5; 7 positions match TRBD1. With 2 bases clipped from V and 4 bases from J, the junction kept 2 bases outside the gene matches. The CDR3 sequence is 14 residues long. Germline CDR1 reads LGHDT; CDR2 reads YNNKEL (reference sequence). In DNA form, the CDR3 reads TGTGCCAGCAGCCAAACACAGGGGAATCAGCCCCAGCATTTT. Protein product: CASSQTQGNQPQHF. Supplemented by reference TRBV3-1 and TRBJ1-5, the full variable domain reads DTAVSQTPKYLVTQMGNDKSIKCEQNLGHDTMYWYKQDSKKFLKIMFSYNNKELIINETVPNRFSPKSPDKAHLNLHINSLELGDSAVYFCASSQTQGNQPQHFGDGTRLSIL.

Remarks on this clonotype: The junction and the germline gene differ at one end; a read error may be behind it. This chain uses TRBV7-7 with TRBJ2-7, with a tentative D call TRBD1 (5 bases). CDR1 and CDR2 from the germline V gene are SSHAT and FNYEAQ (reference sequence). The CDR3 has 13 amino acids. The CDR3 nucleotides are TGTGCTAGCAGCCAGGGTCGGGTGGCCGAGCAGTACTTC. Residues: CASSQGRVAEQYF.

The rearrangement joins TRBV12-5 to TRBJ1-2; D remains unclear. Germline V gene sequence: CDR1 LGHNT, CDR2 FRNRAP. The CDR3 sequence is 11 residues long. Trimming took off 1 base at V and 9 bases at J, with 6 bases between the two ends. The CDR3 protein is CASGLGRSYTF. As DNA, the CDR3 is TGTGCTAGTGGTTTGGGTAGGAGCTACACCTTC.

The chain combines TRBV6-1 with TRBJ2-7; TRBD1 matches at 8 bases. CDR1 is MNHNS and CDR2 is SASEGT in the germline V gene. The trim removed 2 bases at V and 3 bases at J, leaving 6 bases unmatched. The CDR3 consists of 15 residues. This CDR3 is CASSEFGQGSYEQYF. CDR3 nucleotides: TGTGCCAGCAGTGAATTCGGACAGGGAAGCTACGAGCAGTACTTC.

This chain connects TRBV9 to TRBJ2-1; D unresolved. Per germline, CDR1 SGDLS and CDR2 YYNGEE. V gave up 0 bases and J gave up 5 bases, with 9 bases separating them. This CDR3 comprises 14 residues. The CDR3 spells CASSVGSSNNEQFF. The DNA of the CDR3 is TGTGCCAGCAGCGTAGGTTCCAGCAACAATGAGCAGTTCTTC. Variable domain in full (rest from reference TRBV9 and TRBJ2-1): DSGVTQTPKHLITATGQRVTLRCSPRSGDLSVYWYQQSLDQGLQFLIQYYNGEERAKGNILERFSAQQFPDLHSELNLSSLELGDSALYFCASSVGSSNNEQFFGPGTRLTVL.

This rearrangement joins TRBV20-1 to TRBJ1-1; possible D gene TRBD1, 6 bases. Trimming removed 8 bases from V and 0 bases from J, with 13 bases in between. This CDR3 region has 13 residues. CDR1 and CDR2 from the germline V gene are DFQATT and SNEGSKA (reference sequence). CDR3 sequence reads: CSTGRGLNTEAFF. The CDR3 bases are TGCAGTACAGGCAGGGGCTTGAACACTGAAGCTTTCTTT.

V usage is TRBV6-6 and J usage is TRBJ1-5; no clear D gene. Trimming pared 8 bases from V and 0 bases from J, leaving 14 bases between. CDR3 size: 15 residues. Germline-derived CDR1 and CDR2 are MNHNY and SVGAGI (reference sequence). CDR3 DNA sequence: TGTGCCAGCGGAGAAGGGCCCTATAGCAATCAGCCCCAGCATTTT. Amino acids: CASGEGPYSNQPQHF.

The rearrangement joins TRBV3-1 to TRBJ2-6; D possibly uses TRBD1 or TRBD2 (5 bases each). Germline V gene data show CDR1 as LGHDT and CDR2 as YNNKEL (reference sequence). The length of the CDR3 is 20 residues. V was pared by 4 bases and J by 0 bases, with 22 bases between. For the CDR3, the DNA is TGTGCCAGCAGCCGAAGCGAACCGGGACCCCCCGGCTCTGGGGCCAACGTCCTGACTTTC. Its protein product is CASSRSEPGPPGSGANVLTF.

J is TRBJ2-7 and V is TRBV9, with 7 bases lining up with TRBD2. Germline V CDR1 and CDR2: SGDLS, YYNGEE. This CDR3 contains 15 residues. Unmatched junction bases numbered 9, after V lost 0 bases and J lost 6 bases. CDR3 nucleotide sequence: TGTGCCAGCAGCGTAGGTGGGGGGGATCGGTTCGAGCAGTACTTC. It specifies CASSVGGGDRFEQYF.